This T cell receptor beta chain stems from a study of T cell repertoires in cytomegalovirus infection. Findings and limits, study-wide: HLA-C-restricted CMV-specific TCR beta clonotypes were dominant in the ex vivo response.

The germline V gene encodes CDR1 SGDLS and CDR2 YYNGEE. There are 12 residues in the CDR3. V was cut by 3 bases and J by 2 bases, with 6 bases left in between. This clonotype was seen many times. What it binds is not known. TCRdb independently ran MiXCR on the reads; one entry per CDR3 protein. The sample lists about 210,000 distinct CDR3 sequences, about 5.9% seen once, with around 6.5% in the top ten. This TCR was sampled from a human donor in good health (CMV status not recorded). Some clones in this sample may be carry-over from other donors' samples. V usage is TRBV9 and J usage is TRBJ2-7; tentative D call: TRBD1 (5 bases). The sequenced sample was PBMCs. CDR3 sequence (DNA): TGTGCCAGCAGCGGACAGACCTACGAGCAGTACTTC. Translated, it gives CASSGQTYEQYF.